This TCR beta chain was sequenced in a study of T cell responses to AZD1222 COVID-19 vaccine. Study-level background: Recipients boosted at about 4 weeks or about 12 weeks are pooled.

About this clone: The antigen is undetermined.

General observations from the study: AZD1222 recipients seropositive at baseline numbered only five to seven. Donors were largely white British and mainly female; clonal diversity was possibly underestimated. Repertoires were sampled only after the peak T cell response.

Clones were sequenced by immunoSEQ multiplex PCR, and TCRdb holds only the in-frame ones, with some missing. Of 70,000 to 90,000 clones listed, roughly nine tenths are singletons. The sample consisted of peripheral blood, taken on day 0 of AZD1222 vaccination. This receptor was taken from an adult in good health.

The CDR3 protein is CASSLVSTDTQYF. CDR3 DNA: TGTGCCAGCAGCTTAGTCAGCACAGATACGCAGTATTTT. The rearrangement uses TRBV28 and TRBJ2-3; no reliable D call. Germline values: CDR1 MDHEN, CDR2 SYDVKM. V dropped 6 bases and J dropped 0 bases, with 7 bases sitting between them. This CDR3 comprises 13 residues.